A selection of T cell receptor beta chains follows, all from one sample in a study of blood T cell repertoires in COVID-19. The assay was immunoSEQ multiplex PCR, and TCRdb's table has in-frame clones only and misses some. This table holds roughly 250,000 clones, roughly 87% found once. The source material was PBMCs or T cells enriched from blood (not recorded which). All receptors derive from a woman in her thirties with acute COVID-19. The CDR3 runs from the conserved cysteine through the conserved F or W. Each record gives: D gene, J gene, clone size, V gene, CDR3 DNA, CDR3 protein. D genes are given only for firm matches. Only some rows state a clone size, as once, few, many or a class for expanded clones.

D gene: -; J gene: TRBJ1-3; clone size: -; V gene: TRBV3-1/TRBV3-2; CDR3 DNA: TGTGCCAGCAGCCAAGGAGAGACAGGCTCTGGAAACACCATATATTTT; CDR3 protein: CASSQGETGSGNTIYF
D gene: -; J gene: TRBJ1-6; clone size: -; V gene: TRBV11-3; CDR3 DNA: TGTGCCAGCAGCTTATTCGAGAATTCACCCCTCCACTTT; CDR3 protein: CASSLFENSPLHF
D gene: -; J gene: TRBJ1-2; clone size: -; V gene: TRBV25-1; CDR3 DNA: TGTGCCAGCAGTGAACCAGGGGACGGCTACACCTTC; CDR3 protein: CASSEPGDGYTF
D gene: -; J gene: TRBJ1-2; clone size: -; V gene: TRBV30; CDR3 DNA: TGTGCCTGGGCCCGGGGGGAATTTAACTATGGCTACACCTTC; CDR3 protein: CAWARGEFNYGYTF
D gene: TRBD1; J gene: TRBJ2-1; clone size: -; V gene: TRBV4-1; CDR3 DNA: TGCGCCAGCAGCGCCCCGGGACAGCGCTCCTACAATGAGCAGTTCTTC; CDR3 protein: CASSAPGQRSYNEQFF
D gene: -; J gene: TRBJ1-1; clone size: -; V gene: TRBV5-8; CDR3 DNA: TGTGCCAGCAGCTGGAGAGTGAACACTGAAGCTTTCTTT; CDR3 protein: CASSWRVNTEAFF
D gene: -; J gene: TRBJ1-2; clone size: -; V gene: TRBV4-1; CDR3 DNA: TGCGCCAGCAGCCAAGAGCAGCGGAACTATGGCTACACCTTC; CDR3 protein: CASSQEQRNYGYTF
D gene: TRBD1; J gene: TRBJ1-4; clone size: -; V gene: TRBV5-1; CDR3 DNA: TGCGCCAGCAGACTGGACAGGGACAAGAAACTGTTTTTT; CDR3 protein: CASRLDRDKKLFF
D gene: -; J gene: TRBJ2-2; clone size: -; V gene: TRBV6-1; CDR3 DNA: TGTGCCAGCAGGGGCCAGGGAACCGGGGAGCTGTTTTTT; CDR3 protein: CASRGQGTGELFF
D gene: -; J gene: TRBJ2-7; clone size: -; V gene: TRBV29-1; CDR3 DNA: TGCAGCGCCTCCGAGGTTAGCAACTACGAGCAGTACTTC; CDR3 protein: CSASEVSNYEQYF
D gene: -; J gene: TRBJ1-1; clone size: -; V gene: TRBV11-2; CDR3 DNA: TGTGCCAGCAGCTTAGAGTACAGCACTGAAGCTTTCTTT; CDR3 protein: CASSLEYSTEAFF
D gene: -; J gene: TRBJ1-3; clone size: -; V gene: TRBV12-3/TRBV12-4; CDR3 DNA: TGTGCCAGCGGCGAGGTTGAAAACACCATATATTTT; CDR3 protein: CASGEVENTIYF
D gene: TRBD1; J gene: TRBJ1-3; clone size: once; V gene: TRBV5-1; CDR3 DNA: TGCGCCAGCAGCTTGGGTGGGACAGGGGCTGGAAACACCATATATTTT; CDR3 protein: CASSLGGTGAGNTIYF
D gene: TRBD2; J gene: TRBJ2-1; clone size: -; V gene: TRBV7-9; CDR3 DNA: TGTGCCAGCATCGCTAGCGGGGCCTACAATGAGCAGTTCTTC; CDR3 protein: CASIASGAYNEQFF
D gene: TRBD2; J gene: TRBJ2-2; clone size: -; V gene: TRBV5-1; CDR3 DNA: TGCGCCAGCAGCCAAAGCGGGGGGAAGACCGGGGAGCTGTTTTTT; CDR3 protein: CASSQSGGKTGELFF
D gene: -; J gene: TRBJ2-5; clone size: -; V gene: TRBV5-1; CDR3 DNA: TGCGCCAGCAGCCAAGGGACAACAGACCAAGAGACCCAGTACTTC; CDR3 protein: CASSQGTTDQETQYF
D gene: -; J gene: TRBJ2-7; clone size: once; V gene: TRBV7-2; CDR3 DNA: TGTGCCAGCAGCTTAGATTCCCTTCCCTACGAGCAGTACTTC; CDR3 protein: CASSLDSLPYEQYF
D gene: -; J gene: TRBJ1-5; clone size: few; V gene: TRBV7-2; CDR3 DNA: TGTGCCAGCAGCTCAGCCAGGGTCCTTAGTCAGCCCCAGCATTTT; CDR3 protein: CASSSARVLSQPQHF
D gene: -; J gene: TRBJ2-1; clone size: -; V gene: TRBV2; CDR3 DNA: TGTGCCAGCGGGGGAGGATGGCAGCGCTACAATGAGCAGTTCTTC; CDR3 protein: CASGGGWQRYNEQFF
D gene: -; J gene: TRBJ2-2; clone size: -; V gene: TRBV5-4; CDR3 DNA: TGTGCCAGCAGCTTGGTGGGAGCCGGGGAGCTGTTTTTT; CDR3 protein: CASSLVGAGELFF
D gene: -; J gene: TRBJ1-6; clone size: few; V gene: TRBV27; CDR3 DNA: TGTGCCAGCAGTTTAGGGGGGGCTGAGATGGATTCACCCCTCCACTTT; CDR3 protein: CASSLGGAEMDSPLHF
D gene: TRBD1; J gene: TRBJ1-5; clone size: -; V gene: TRBV6-4; CDR3 DNA: TGTGCCAGCGGGACAGGGGATAATCAGCCCCAGCATTTT; CDR3 protein: CASGTGDNQPQHF
D gene: -; J gene: TRBJ1-3; clone size: -; V gene: TRBV19; CDR3 DNA: TGTGCCAGTACCCGGGTACCACAAGCAAGTTCTGGAAACACCATATATTTT; CDR3 protein: CASTRVPQASSGNTIYF
D gene: -; J gene: TRBJ1-6; clone size: few; V gene: TRBV19; CDR3 DNA: TGTGCCAGTCAAATCGGAGATAATTCACCCCTCCACTTT; CDR3 protein: CASQIGDNSPLHF
D gene: -; J gene: TRBJ1-1; clone size: once; V gene: TRBV11-2; CDR3 DNA: TGTGCCAGCACCCTTAACTTATTTGCGAACACTGAAGCTTTCTTT; CDR3 protein: CASTLNLFANTEAFF
D gene: TRBD1; J gene: TRBJ1-1; clone size: -; V gene: TRBV7-2; CDR3 DNA: TGTGCCAGCAGCTTGCTGACAGGGAGGACGAACACTGAAGCTTTCTTT; CDR3 protein: CASSLLTGRTNTEAFF
D gene: -; J gene: TRBJ1-1; clone size: -; V gene: TRBV7-8; CDR3 DNA: TGTGCCAGCAGCTTAGGTGCGGGGGAAGCTTTCTTT; CDR3 protein: CASSLGAGEAFF
D gene: TRBD1; J gene: TRBJ1-1; clone size: -; V gene: TRBV29-1; CDR3 DNA: TGCAGCGTTCGCCCCATGACAGGGTTTGGGATGAACACTGAAGCTTTCTTT; CDR3 protein: CSVRPMTGFGMNTEAFF
D gene: TRBD1; J gene: TRBJ1-2; clone size: -; V gene: TRBV4-2; CDR3 DNA: TGTGCCAGCAGCCAATGGACAGGGGTAAACTATGGCTACACCTTC; CDR3 protein: CASSQWTGVNYGYTF
D gene: TRBD1; J gene: TRBJ2-1; clone size: -; V gene: TRBV4-3; CDR3 DNA: TGCGCCAGCAGCCGACAGTACAGGGGGAGACCCTACAATGAGCAGTTCTTC; CDR3 protein: CASSRQYRGRPYNEQFF
D gene: TRBD2; J gene: TRBJ2-3; clone size: -; V gene: TRBV7-2; CDR3 DNA: TGTGCCAGCAGTTTTGTAGCGGGGGGGCGAACAGATACGCAGTATTTT; CDR3 protein: CASSFVAGGRTDTQYF
D gene: TRBD1; J gene: TRBJ1-5; clone size: -; V gene: TRBV5-6; CDR3 DNA: TGTGCCAGCAGCATTTACAGGGGAGTCGGCAATCAGCCCCAGCATTTT; CDR3 protein: CASSIYRGVGNQPQHF
D gene: TRBD1; J gene: TRBJ2-2; clone size: once; V gene: TRBV19; CDR3 DNA: TGTGCCAGTTTTACAGGGGCGCCCACCGGGGAGCTGTTTTTT; CDR3 protein: CASFTGAPTGELFF
D gene: -; J gene: TRBJ2-7; clone size: -; V gene: TRBV20-1; CDR3 DNA: TGCAGTGCTAGTACCTTCGGGGGAAAACCTCTCCCCTACGAGCAGTACTTC; CDR3 protein: CSASTFGGKPLPYEQYF
D gene: -; J gene: TRBJ2-7; clone size: -; V gene: TRBV29-1; CDR3 DNA: TGCAGCGTGTGCCCCACCAGAGGGGGCTACGAGCAGTACTTC; CDR3 protein: CSVCPTRGGYEQYF
D gene: TRBD1; J gene: TRBJ1-2; clone size: -; V gene: TRBV7-9; CDR3 DNA: TGTGCCAGCAGCTTGGTGACAGGGACATCTGGCTACACCTTC; CDR3 protein: CASSLVTGTSGYTF
D gene: -; J gene: TRBJ1-6; clone size: -; V gene: TRBV21-1; CDR3 DNA: TGTGCCAGCAGCAAAAAGGACAGGGCTAAATCACCCCTCCACTTT; CDR3 protein: CASSKKDRAKSPLHF
D gene: -; J gene: TRBJ1-2; clone size: -; V gene: TRBV6-5; CDR3 DNA: TGTGCCAGCAGTTCCAGGGGATACGGGGGCTACACCTTC; CDR3 protein: CASSSRGYGGYTF
D gene: -; J gene: TRBJ2-3; clone size: -; V gene: TRBV15; CDR3 DNA: TGTGCCACCAGCAGAGGAGGAACGGCAGATACGCAGTATTTT; CDR3 protein: CATSRGGTADTQYF
D gene: -; J gene: TRBJ2-7; clone size: -; V gene: TRBV5-6; CDR3 DNA: TGTGCCAGCAGCCCCGACAGTTTGATCTACGAGCAGTACTTC; CDR3 protein: CASSPDSLIYEQYF
D gene: -; J gene: TRBJ2-2; clone size: -; V gene: TRBV15; CDR3 DNA: TGTGCCACCAGCAGGAGAGAGGGCACCGGGGAGCTGTTTTTT; CDR3 protein: CATSRREGTGELFF
D gene: TRBD1; J gene: TRBJ1-5; clone size: -; V gene: TRBV20-1; CDR3 DNA: TGCAGTGCTAGTCGCCGGGACAGACCTTATAGCAATCAGCCCCAGCATTTT; CDR3 protein: CSASRRDRPYSNQPQHF
D gene: TRBD2; J gene: TRBJ2-7; clone size: few; V gene: TRBV12-3/TRBV12-4; CDR3 DNA: TGTGCCAGCAATGGCGGGAGCTCCTACGAGCAGTACTTC; CDR3 protein: CASNGGSSYEQYF
D gene: -; J gene: TRBJ1-3; clone size: few; V gene: TRBV19; CDR3 DNA: TGTGCCAGTAGTATACTGGGCAAGAGAAACACCATATATTTT; CDR3 protein: CASSILGKRNTIYF
D gene: -; J gene: TRBJ1-1; clone size: -; V gene: TRBV7-8; CDR3 DNA: TGTGCCAGCAGCCGAGACCGATATCGGACTGAAGCTTTCTTT; CDR3 protein: CASSRDRYRTEAFF
D gene: TRBD1; J gene: TRBJ1-1; clone size: -; V gene: TRBV29-1; CDR3 DNA: TGCAGCGTTGAGCAGGGGGCGAATACTGAAGCTTTCTTT; CDR3 protein: CSVEQGANTEAFF
D gene: -; J gene: TRBJ1-2; clone size: -; V gene: TRBV3-1/TRBV3-2; CDR3 DNA: TGTGCCAGCAGCCAACGGGGGGCCTATGGCTACACCTTC; CDR3 protein: CASSQRGAYGYTF
D gene: -; J gene: TRBJ1-1; clone size: -; V gene: TRBV19; CDR3 DNA: TGTGCCAGTAGTATCCGGTTGGAGAAGACTGAAGCTTTCTTT; CDR3 protein: CASSIRLEKTEAFF
D gene: -; J gene: TRBJ1-2; clone size: -; V gene: TRBV4-1; CDR3 DNA: TGCGCCAGCAGCCAAATATTTGAGTTGCCGTATGGCTACACCTTC; CDR3 protein: CASSQIFELPYGYTF
D gene: TRBD2; J gene: TRBJ2-3; clone size: -; V gene: TRBV6-5; CDR3 DNA: TGTGCCAGCAGTTCGGGGGGGCCTAGAGATACGCAGTATTTT; CDR3 protein: CASSSGGPRDTQYF
D gene: TRBD2; J gene: TRBJ2-1; clone size: -; V gene: TRBV11-2; CDR3 DNA: TGTGCCAGCAGTGATGGGACTAGCGGAGGGAATGAGCAGTTCTTC; CDR3 protein: CASSDGTSGGNEQFF
D gene: -; J gene: TRBJ2-5; clone size: -; V gene: TRBV4-3; CDR3 DNA: TGCGCCAGCAGCCAAGATAGTAGCGACCAAGAGACCCAGTACTTC; CDR3 protein: CASSQDSSDQETQYF
D gene: TRBD1; J gene: TRBJ2-5; clone size: -; V gene: TRBV5-5; CDR3 DNA: TGTGCCAGCAGCTTAGGGACAGCAGAGACCCAGTACTTC; CDR3 protein: CASSLGTAETQYF
D gene: TRBD1; J gene: TRBJ1-6; clone size: -; V gene: TRBV4-1; CDR3 DNA: TGCGCCAGCCGCCCGGGACAGGCGATCTCCTATAATTCACCCCTCCACTTT; CDR3 protein: CASRPGQAISYNSPLHF
D gene: -; J gene: TRBJ2-7; clone size: -; V gene: TRBV4-1; CDR3 DNA: TGCGCCAGCAGCCTATACACAGGGTCGTCCTACGAGCAGTACTTC; CDR3 protein: CASSLYTGSSYEQYF
D gene: -; J gene: TRBJ1-5; clone size: -; V gene: TRBV15; CDR3 DNA: TGTGCCACCAGCATCGACCGGGAAGGCAATCAGCCCCAGCATTTT; CDR3 protein: CATSIDREGNQPQHF
D gene: -; J gene: TRBJ2-7; clone size: -; V gene: TRBV7-2; CDR3 DNA: TGTGCCAGCAGCCGGAGGCGTTCAGGTACAACATACGAGCAGTACTTC; CDR3 protein: CASSRRRSGTTYEQYF
D gene: TRBD2; J gene: TRBJ2-2; clone size: -; V gene: TRBV6-2/TRBV6-3; CDR3 DNA: TGTGCCAGCAGTTACCCGGCGGGGGGTGACACCGGGGAGCTGTTTTTT; CDR3 protein: CASSYPAGGDTGELFF
D gene: TRBD1; J gene: TRBJ1-2; clone size: -; V gene: TRBV9; CDR3 DNA: TGTGCCAGCAGCGCCCGGACAGGGAAGGACTATGGCTACACCTTC; CDR3 protein: CASSARTGKDYGYTF